These 9 T cell receptor beta chains originate from one sample sequenced in a study of Ad26.COV2.S vaccination and SARS-CoV-2 variants. Indicated treatment: 15 to 20 received Ad26.COV2.S at low or high dose, single or two shots; about 5 received placebo; per-sample allocation not given. The samples were gathered on day 63 after the first injection of vaccine or placebo. Generated by immunoSEQ multiplex PCR, the TCRdb table keeps only in-frame clones and is missing some. The sample lists 360,000 or so clones, around 87% occurring once. This specimen consisted of peripheral blood, obtained in a trial of Ad26.COV2.S vaccine versus placebo. The receptors stem from a person between 18 and 59 years old who received the Ad26.COV2.S COVID-19 vaccine or a placebo.

The chain recombines TRBV4-1 with TRBJ2-7, with D possibly matching TRBD2 (6 bases). CDR1 and CDR2 from the germline V gene are MGHRA and YSYEKL. Trimming removed 3 bases from V and 0 bases from J, with 15 bases in between. This CDR3 region has 16 residues. The CDR3 protein is CASSQRAEGSSYEQYF. CDR3 coding DNA: TGCGCCAGCAGCCAGCGGGCGGAGGGAAGCTCCTACGAGCAGTACTTC.

Concerning this clone itself: Since no conserved phenylalanine or tryptophan closes the CDR3, a read error is the likely cause. The DNA is left out, because the CDR3 cannot be placed on it with certainty; the CDR3 is given as TCRdb lists it. The genes are TRBV2 and TRBJ1-2. In germline, CDR1 is SNHLY, CDR2 FYNNEI. From its first to its last residue, the CDR3 has 10 amino acids. This CDR3 reads CASRDGPSTL.

The V call is TRBV5-1, the J call TRBJ2-5, with D possibly being TRBD1 or TRBD2 (5 bases each). Germline CDR1 and CDR2: SGHRS and YFSETQ. The ends were cut back, 5 bases at V and 1 base at J, with 9 bases in the middle. This CDR3 contains 13 residues. CDR3 residues: CASSSGTQETQYF. The DNA of the CDR3 is TGCGCCAGCAGTTCCGGGACCCAAGAGACCCAGTACTTC.

The rearrangement links TRBV27 to TRBJ1-3; D unresolved. The CDR3 loop spans 14 amino acids. The V and J ends lost 8 bases and 0 bases respectively, with 11 bases between them. Germline assignment: CDR1 MNHEY and CDR2 SMNVEV (reference sequence). The CDR3 region is CASASGGSGNTIYF. DNA of the CDR3: TGTGCCAGCGCCTCAGGTGGCTCTGGAAACACCATATATTTT.

This clone occurred a few times. This chain connects TRBV10-2 to TRBJ1-4, with D possibly TRBD1 on 6 matching bases. V gave up 6 bases and J gave up 7 bases, with 12 bases separating them. Germline assignment: CDR1 WSHSY and CDR2 SAAADI. This CDR3 contains 13 residues. Here the CDR3 DNA reads TGCGCCAGCAGCCCGCTGGACAGTGAAAAACTGTTTTTT. Residues: CASSPLDSEKLFF.

The chain is built from TRBV24-1 and TRBJ2-5; D is ambiguous. Germline loops: CDR1 KGHDR, CDR2 SFDVKD. The CDR3 is made up of 16 amino acids. The V and J ends lost 3 bases and 1 base respectively, with 14 bases between them. CDR3 in DNA: TGTGCCACCAGTGATAACGACATCACATCCCAAGAGACCCAGTACTTC. Translated, it gives CATSDNDITSQETQYF.

V usage is TRBV5-4 and J usage is TRBJ2-2, with 8 bases matching TRBD1. The CDR3 has 15 amino acids. The V gene's germline CDR1 is SGHNT and CDR2 YYREEE (reference sequence). V trimming: 4 bases; J trimming: 2 bases; junction bases outside the gene matches: 4. This CDR3 reads CASSLDRANTGELFF. The CDR3 DNA follows: TGTGCCAGCAGCCTGGACAGGGCCAACACCGGGGAGCTGTTTTTT.

The V call is TRBV19, the J call TRBJ2-2; D is tentatively TRBD1 or TRBD2 (5 bases each). This CDR3 contains 15 residues. Deletions cut 4 bases from V and 3 bases from J, with 12 bases between. Germline loops: CDR1 LNHDA, CDR2 SQIVND (reference sequence). CDR3 nucleotide sequence: TGTGCCAGTAGTACCAGGGACCGAGACACCGGGGAGCTGTTTTTT. Amino acid sequence: CASSTRDRDTGELFF.

The CDR3 here is CASSLPGQIYEQYF. CDR3 bases: TGTGCCAGCAGCCTCCCGGGACAGATCTACGAGCAGTACTTC. The V and J genes are TRBV3-1 (or the pseudogene TRBV3-2) and TRBJ2-7; TRBD1 aligns across 7 bases. The CDR3 contains 14 residues. Trimming took 4 bases from V and 3 from J; bases not matched to a gene: 6. From germline, CDR1 is LGHDT and CDR2 YNNKEL (reference sequence).